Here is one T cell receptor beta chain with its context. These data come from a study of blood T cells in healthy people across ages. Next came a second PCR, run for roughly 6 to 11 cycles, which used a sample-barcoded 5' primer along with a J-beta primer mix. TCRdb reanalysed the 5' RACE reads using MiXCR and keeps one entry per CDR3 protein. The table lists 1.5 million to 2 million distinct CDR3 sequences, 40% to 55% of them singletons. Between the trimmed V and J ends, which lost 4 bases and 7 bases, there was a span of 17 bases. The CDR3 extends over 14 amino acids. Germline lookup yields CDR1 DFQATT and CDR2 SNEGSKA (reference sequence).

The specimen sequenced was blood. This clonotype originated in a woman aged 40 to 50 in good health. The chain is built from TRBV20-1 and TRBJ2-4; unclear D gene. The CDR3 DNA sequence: TGCAGTGCTAACTTTCCTCCTCTCTCGAACATTCAGTACTTC. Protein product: CSANFPPLSNIQYF.